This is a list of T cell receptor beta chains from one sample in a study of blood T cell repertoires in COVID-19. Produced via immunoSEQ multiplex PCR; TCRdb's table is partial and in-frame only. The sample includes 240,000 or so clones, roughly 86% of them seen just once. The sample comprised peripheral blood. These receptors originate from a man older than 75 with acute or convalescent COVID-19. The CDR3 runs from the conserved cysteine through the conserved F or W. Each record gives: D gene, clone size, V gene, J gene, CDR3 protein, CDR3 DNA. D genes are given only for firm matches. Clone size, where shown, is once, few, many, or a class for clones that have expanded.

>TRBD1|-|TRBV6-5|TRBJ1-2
CASLTGASSNYGYTF
TGTGCCAGCCTGACAGGGGCTTCCTCTAACTATGGCTACACCTTC
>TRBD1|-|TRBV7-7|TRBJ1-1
CASSLGQGKVNTEAFF
TGTGCTAGCAGCTTGGGACAGGGAAAGGTGAACACTGAAGCTTTCTTT
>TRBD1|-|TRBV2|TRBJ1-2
CASSGQGNYGYTF
TGTGCCAGCAGTGGACAGGGAAACTATGGCTACACCTTC
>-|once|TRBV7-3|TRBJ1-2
CASSQEASYYGYTF
TGTGCCAGCAGCCAAGAAGCGTCGTACTATGGCTACACCTTC
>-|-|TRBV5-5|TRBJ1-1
CASRLDGMGEAFF
TGTGCCAGCAGACTTGACGGGATGGGCGAAGCTTTCTTT
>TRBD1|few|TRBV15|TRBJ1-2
CATSVAGQAGYTF
TGTGCCACCAGCGTGGCGGGACAGGCTGGCTACACCTTC
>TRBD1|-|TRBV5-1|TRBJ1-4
CASSSRQGPNEKLFF
TGCGCCAGCAGCTCCAGACAGGGCCCGAATGAAAAACTGTTTTTT
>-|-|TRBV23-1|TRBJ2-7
CALLQTSYEQYF
TGCGCCCTCCTTCAAACGAGCTACGAGCAGTACTTC
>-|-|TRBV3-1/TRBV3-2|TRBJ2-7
CASSPAVGRGQYF
TGTGCCAGCAGTCCCGCGGTTGGAAGGGGGCAGTACTTC
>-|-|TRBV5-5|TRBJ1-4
CASSSVTEGEKLFF
TGTGCCAGCAGCTCAGTGACCGAGGGTGAAAAACTGTTTTTT
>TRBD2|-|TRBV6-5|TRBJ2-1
CASSQTSGGPSEQFF
TGTGCCAGCAGTCAAACTAGCGGGGGGCCCAGTGAGCAGTTCTTC
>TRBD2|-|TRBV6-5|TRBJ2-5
CASTRGGQETQYF
TGTGCCAGCACCCGGGGGGGCCAAGAGACCCAGTACTTC
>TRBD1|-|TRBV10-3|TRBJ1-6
CAISERARGQAPLHF
TGTGCCATCAGTGAAAGGGCCAGGGGGCAAGCACCCCTCCACTTT
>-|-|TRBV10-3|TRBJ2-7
CAIHIQGTGEQYF
TGTGCCATCCATATACAGGGTACGGGCGAGCAGTACTTC
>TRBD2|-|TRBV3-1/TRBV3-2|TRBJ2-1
CASSQGGLVGEQFF
TGTGCCAGCAGCCAAGGGGGACTAGTTGGTGAGCAGTTCTTC
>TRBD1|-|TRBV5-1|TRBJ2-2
CASSLSGQVNAGELFF
TGCGCCAGCAGCTTGTCCGGACAGGTAAACGCCGGGGAGCTGTTTTTT
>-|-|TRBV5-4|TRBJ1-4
CASSLGREATNEKLFF
TGTGCCAGCAGCTTGGGAAGGGAGGCAACTAATGAAAAACTGTTTTTT
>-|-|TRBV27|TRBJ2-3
CASSRGGGGVWANTDTQYF
TGTGCCAGCAGTCGCGGAGGAGGGGGCGTATGGGCTAACACAGATACGCAGTATTTT
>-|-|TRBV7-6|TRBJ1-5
CASSPQENQPQHF
TGTGCCAGCAGTCCACAGGAAAATCAGCCCCAGCATTTT
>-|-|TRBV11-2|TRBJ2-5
CASSRDNQETQYF
TGTGCCAGCAGCAGGGACAACCAAGAGACCCAGTACTTC
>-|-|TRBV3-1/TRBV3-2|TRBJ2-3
CASSTWADTQYF
TGTGCCAGCAGCACGTGGGCGGATACGCAGTATTTT
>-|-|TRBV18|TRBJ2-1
CASSPGERGGNEQFF
TGTGCCAGCTCACCTGGAGAAAGGGGAGGCAATGAGCAGTTCTTC
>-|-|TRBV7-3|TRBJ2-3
CASSQSTDTQYF
TGTGCCAGCAGTCAAAGCACAGATACGCAGTATTTT
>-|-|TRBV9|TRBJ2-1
CASSVVPRFTGYNEQFF
TGTGCCAGCAGCGTGGTTCCGCGGTTTACTGGCTACAATGAGCAGTTCTTC
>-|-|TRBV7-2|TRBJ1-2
CASSLVTPRGYGYTF
TGTGCCAGCAGCTTAGTAACACCCAGAGGCTATGGCTACACCTTC
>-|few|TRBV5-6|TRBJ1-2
CASSLARRADYGYTF
TGTGCCAGCAGCTTGGCCCGCAGGGCGGACTATGGCTACACCTTC
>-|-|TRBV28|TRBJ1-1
CASRRGGMNTEAFF
TGTGCCAGCCGGAGGGGGGGTATGAACACTGAAGCTTTCTTT
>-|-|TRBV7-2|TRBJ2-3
CASSLLQFSTDTQYF
TGTGCCAGCAGCTTACTCCAGTTTAGCACAGATACGCAGTATTTT
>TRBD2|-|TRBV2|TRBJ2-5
CASSGASGGETQYF
TGTGCCAGCAGTGGGGCTAGCGGGGGAGAGACCCAGTACTTC
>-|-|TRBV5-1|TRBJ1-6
CASSLGQGSNSPLHF
TGCGCCAGCAGCTTGGGCCAGGGATCTAATTCACCCCTCCACTTT
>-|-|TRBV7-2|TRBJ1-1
CASSLEGVTEAFF
TGTGCCAGCAGCTTAGAAGGGGTCACTGAAGCTTTCTTT
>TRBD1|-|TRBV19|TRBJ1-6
CASSSSTGGGSPLHF
TGTGCCAGTAGTAGCTCGACAGGGGGGGGTTCACCCCTCCACTTT
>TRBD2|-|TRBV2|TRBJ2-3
CASNLAGFTDTQYF
TGTGCCAGCAATCTAGCGGGGTTCACAGATACGCAGTATTTT
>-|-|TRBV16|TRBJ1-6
CASSFSFGGLPNSPLHF
TGTGCCAGCAGTTTTTCATTTGGTGGGCTCCCCAATTCACCCCTCCACTTT
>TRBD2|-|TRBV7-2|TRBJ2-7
CASSLGGTSGRTYEQYF
TGTGCCAGCAGCTTAGGAGGGACTAGCGGGAGAACATACGAGCAGTACTTC
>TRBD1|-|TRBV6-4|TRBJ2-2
CASRTGGGAGELFF
TGTGCCAGCAGAACAGGGGGAGGCGCCGGGGAGCTGTTTTTT
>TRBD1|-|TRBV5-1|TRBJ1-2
CASSVEGARGYTF
TGCGCCAGCAGCGTCGAGGGGGCGCGGGGCTACACCTTC
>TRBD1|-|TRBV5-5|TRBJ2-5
CASSSGTGSGETQYF
TGTGCCAGCAGCTCAGGGACAGGGTCAGGAGAGACCCAGTACTTC
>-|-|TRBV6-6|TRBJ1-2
CASTPTNYGYTF
TGTGCCAGCACCCCTACGAACTATGGCTACACCTTC
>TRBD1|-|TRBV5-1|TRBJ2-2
CASSIGTVGTGELFF
TGCGCCAGCAGCATAGGGACAGTGGGCACCGGGGAGCTGTTTTTT
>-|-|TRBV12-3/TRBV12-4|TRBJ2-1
CATRGDSNEQFF
TGTGCCACCCGGGGTGATTCCAATGAGCAGTTCTTC
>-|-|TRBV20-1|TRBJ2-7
CSASNFSYEQYF
TGCAGTGCTAGTAATTTTAGCTACGAGCAGTACTTC